This T cell receptor (beta chain) was sequenced in a study of blood T cell repertoires in COVID-19. The germline CDR1 and CDR2 sequences are SEHNR and FQNEAQ (reference sequence). This CDR3 is 13 amino acids long. The V gene lost 5 bases and the J gene lost 8 bases, with 15 bases spanning the gap. This clone turned up a few times. TCRdb keeps only in-frame clones here, not all; method: immunoSEQ multiplex PCR. In the table there are some 220,000 clones, 82% of which are singletons. The chain joins TRBV7-9 to TRBJ1-2; D perhaps matches TRBD1 (6 bases). The source material was peripheral blood. This clonotype was obtained from a woman in her 70s with COVID-19, enrolled during active disease. Here the CDR3 DNA reads TGTGCCAGCAGCCCCCTGGGGGCCGGGGGCTACACCTTC. Protein product: CASSPLGAGGYTF.